These 8 T cell receptor beta chains came from one sample sequenced in a study of CD8 T cells in ankylosing spondylitis. Findings of the study overall: Roughly eight highly homologous variants formed a TCR beta motif that appeared characteristic of ankylosing spondylitis blood.

Their antigen targets remain unknown. A single record per CDR3 protein comes from TCRdb applying MiXCR to the 5' RACE reads. The table shows 450,000 to 550,000 distinct CDR3 sequences, with 5.3% occurring only once. Sequencing was carried out using blood, either unsorted or a sorted T cell fraction (not recorded which). Receptors originate from a male donor with ankylosing spondylitis.

Ten or more counts support this clonotype. The CDR3 bases are TGTGCCAGCAGCTTAGACGGGACTAGAGGTGATGAGCAGTTCTTC. It yields the protein CASSLDGTRGDEQFF. The V call is TRBV11-2, the J call TRBJ2-1; 8 bases are shared with TRBD2. This CDR3 has 15 residues. Per germline, CDR1 SGHAT and CDR2 FQNNGV. Trimming at V came to 0 bases and at J to 8 bases, leaving 6 bases not matched to a gene.

The sample holds a few counts of this clonotype. J is TRBJ2-5 and V is TRBV28; D perhaps matches TRBD2 (5 bases). CDR1 is MDHEN, CDR2 SYDVKM, per germline. The ends were cut back, 7 bases at V and 5 bases at J, with 17 bases in the middle. The CDR3 loop spans 14 amino acids. The CDR3 sequence: CASNTVKVAETQYF. The CDR3 DNA sequence: TGTGCCAGCAATACAGTGAAAGTAGCGGAGACCCAGTACTTC.

This clonotype occurred many times. The V gene is TRBV29-1, the J gene TRBJ1-4; D is perhaps TRBD1 (6 bases). CDR3 length: 13 residues. Germline V lookup: CDR1 SQVTM, CDR2 ANQGSEA. V lost 6 bases, J lost 6 bases, and 14 bases lay in between. This CDR3 reads CSVDKGGHEKLFF. In nucleotides, the CDR3 is TGCAGCGTCGATAAGGGGGGCCATGAAAAACTGTTTTTT.

The chain employs TRBV11-2 and TRBJ2-1; D might be TRBD2 (7 bases). Germline CDR1 is SGHAT and CDR2 is FQNNGV. V shed 0 bases and J shed 7 bases, with 13 bases lying between them. This CDR3 region has 15 residues. CDR3 loop: CASSLDWGGSNEQFF. As DNA, the CDR3 is TGTGCCAGCAGCTTAGATTGGGGGGGCAGTAATGAGCAGTTCTTC.

This clonotype was counted only a few times. The rearrangement uses TRBV19 and TRBJ1-4; D is unresolved. The length of the CDR3 is 15 residues. Trimming took 5 bases from V and 8 from J, leaving 18 bases between them. Germline V gene sequence: CDR1 LNHDA, CDR2 SQIVND (reference sequence). This chain's CDR3 is CASSPRDSGGEKLFF. DNA of the CDR3: TGTGCCAGTAGTCCCCGTGATAGCGGAGGGGAAAAACTGTTTTTT.

This clonotype was recorded many times. The chain links TRBV24-1 to TRBJ2-1; 7 bases are shared with TRBD1. CDR3 length: 14 residues. The germline V gene has CDR1 KGHDR and CDR2 SFDVKD. Trimming cost V 0 bases and J 7 bases; bases outside gene matches: 2. The CDR3 DNA reads TGTGCCACCAGTGATTTGGACAGGGTAAATGAGCAGTTCTTC. Protein product: CATSDLDRVNEQFF.

In its sample, this clonotype was seen many times. The V and J genes are TRBV7-9 and TRBJ1-1; D is unresolved. This CDR3 comprises 14 residues. Trimming removed 5 bases from V and 0 bases from J, with 10 bases in between. Germline V lookup: CDR1 SEHNR, CDR2 FQNEAQ (reference sequence). CDR3 protein: CASSQGPLNTEAFF. The DNA for the CDR3 is TGTGCCAGCAGCCAAGGACCTCTGAACACTGAAGCTTTCTTT.

This clonotype was recorded at least ten times. The rearrangement links TRBV7-2 to TRBJ1-5; no clear D. Germline CDR1 SGHTA, CDR2 FQGNSA. This CDR3 has 17 amino acids. V was shortened by 0 bases and J by 1 base, with 13 bases between the two germline ends. Here the CDR3 reads CASSLAIARGSNQPQHF. CDR3 bases: TGTGCCAGCAGCTTAGCAATCGCCCGAGGGAGCAATCAGCCCCAGCATTTT.